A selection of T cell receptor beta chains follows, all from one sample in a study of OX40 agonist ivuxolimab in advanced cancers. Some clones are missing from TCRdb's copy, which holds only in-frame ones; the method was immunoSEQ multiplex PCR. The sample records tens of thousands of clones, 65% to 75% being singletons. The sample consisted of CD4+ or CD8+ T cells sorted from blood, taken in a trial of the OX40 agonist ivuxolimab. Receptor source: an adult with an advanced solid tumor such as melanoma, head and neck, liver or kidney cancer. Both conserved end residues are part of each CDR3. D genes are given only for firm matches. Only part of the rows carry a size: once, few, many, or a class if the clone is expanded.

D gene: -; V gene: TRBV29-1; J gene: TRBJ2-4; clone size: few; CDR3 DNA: TGCAGCGTTGAAGATACATACCTAGCCAAAAACATTCAGTACTTC; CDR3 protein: CSVEDTYLAKNIQYF
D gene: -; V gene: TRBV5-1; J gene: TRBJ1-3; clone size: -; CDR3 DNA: TGCGCCAGCAGAGAAGGGGAAAGCTCTGGAAACACCATATATTTT; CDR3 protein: CASREGESSGNTIYF
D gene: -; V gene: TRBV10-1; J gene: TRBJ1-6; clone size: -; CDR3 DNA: TGCGCCAGCAGTGACTACTCACCCCTCCACTTT; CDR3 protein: CASSDYSPLHF
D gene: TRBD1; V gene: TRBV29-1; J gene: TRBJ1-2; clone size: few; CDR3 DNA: TGCAGCGTCCAGGACAGGATCCATGGCTACACCTTC; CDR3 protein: CSVQDRIHGYTF
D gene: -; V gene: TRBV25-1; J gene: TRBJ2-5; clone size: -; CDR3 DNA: TGTGCCAGCACGCCAAGCCATAAAGAGACCCAGTACTTC; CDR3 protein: CASTPSHKETQYF
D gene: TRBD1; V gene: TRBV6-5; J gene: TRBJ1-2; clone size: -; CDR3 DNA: TGTGCCAGCGGGGACAGGGGGCTTGGCTACACCTTC; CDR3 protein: CASGDRGLGYTF
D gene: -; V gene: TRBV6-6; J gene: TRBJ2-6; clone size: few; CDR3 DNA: TGTGCCAGTAGCAGGGATTTTGGGGCCAACGTCCTGACTTTC; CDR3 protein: CASSRDFGANVLTF
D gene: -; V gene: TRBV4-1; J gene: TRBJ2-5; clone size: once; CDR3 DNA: TGCGCCAGCAGCCCAGGATTTTCCGGGACGGAAGAGACCCAGTACTTC; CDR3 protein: CASSPGFSGTEETQYF
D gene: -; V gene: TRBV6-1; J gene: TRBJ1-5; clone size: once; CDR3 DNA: TGTGCCAGCAGAGGACAAAGCAATCAGCCCCAGCATTTT; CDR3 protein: CASRGQSNQPQHF
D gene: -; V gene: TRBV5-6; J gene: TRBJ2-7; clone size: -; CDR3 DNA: TGTGCCAGCAGCTTCGGGTACGGCTCCGAGCAGTACTTC; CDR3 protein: CASSFGYGSEQYF
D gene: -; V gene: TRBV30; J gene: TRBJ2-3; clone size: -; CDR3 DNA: TGTGCCTGGAGTCCCACAGATACGCAGTATTTT; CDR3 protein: CAWSPTDTQYF
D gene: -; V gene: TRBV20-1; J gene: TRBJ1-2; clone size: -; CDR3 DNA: TGCAGTGCTAGAAATGGCTACACCTTC; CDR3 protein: CSARNGYTF
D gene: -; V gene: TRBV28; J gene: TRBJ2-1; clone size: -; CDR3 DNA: TGTGCCAGCAGCCTCGGGACACATAACAATGAGCAGTTCTTC; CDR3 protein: CASSLGTHNNEQFF
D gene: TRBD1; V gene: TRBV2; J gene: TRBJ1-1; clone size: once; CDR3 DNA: TGTGCCAGCAGTGACCGGACAGGGAGGAGAACTGAAGCTTTCTTT; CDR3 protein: CASSDRTGRRTEAFF
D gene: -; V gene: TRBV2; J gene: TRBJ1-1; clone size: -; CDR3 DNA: TGTGCCAGCAGTGTAGAGGGAATGACTGAAGCTTTCTTT; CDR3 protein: CASSVEGMTEAFF
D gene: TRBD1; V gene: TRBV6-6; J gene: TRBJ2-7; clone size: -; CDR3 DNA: TGTGCCAGCAGTACCGGACAGGGAAGGTTGTACGAGCAGTACTTC; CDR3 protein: CASSTGQGRLYEQYF
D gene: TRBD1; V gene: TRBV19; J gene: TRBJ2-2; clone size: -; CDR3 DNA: TGTGCCAGTAGTATAGACACAGGGGCCGGCGGGGAGCTGTTTTTT; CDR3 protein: CASSIDTGAGGELFF
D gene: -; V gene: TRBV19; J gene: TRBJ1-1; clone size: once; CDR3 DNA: TGTGCCAGTAGTTCGGGTCTAAGGGGGACTGAAGCTTTCTTT; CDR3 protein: CASSSGLRGTEAFF
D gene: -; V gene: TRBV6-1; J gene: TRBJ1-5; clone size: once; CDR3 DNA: TGTGCCAGCAGTGAAGATCGGTGGACCAATCAGCCCCAGCATTTT; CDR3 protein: CASSEDRWTNQPQHF
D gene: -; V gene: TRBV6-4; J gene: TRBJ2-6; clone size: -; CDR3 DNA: TGTGCCAGCAGTCCTGGGACGGACGCTGGGGCCAACGTCCTGACTTTC; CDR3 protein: CASSPGTDAGANVLTF
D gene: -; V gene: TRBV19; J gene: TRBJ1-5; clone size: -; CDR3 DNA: TGTGCCAGTAGTATTAAGGGTCCCCAGCCCCAGCATTTT; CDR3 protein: CASSIKGPQPQHF
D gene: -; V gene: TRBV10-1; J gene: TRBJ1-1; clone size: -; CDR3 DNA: TGCGCCAGCAGTGAGGAGCCGAACACTGAAGCTTTCTTT; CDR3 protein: CASSEEPNTEAFF
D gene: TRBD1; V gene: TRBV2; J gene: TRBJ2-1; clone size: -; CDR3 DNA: TGTGCCAGCAGTGAACGGCCGGGACAGGGGGGCAATGAGCAGTTCTTC; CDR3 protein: CASSERPGQGGNEQFF
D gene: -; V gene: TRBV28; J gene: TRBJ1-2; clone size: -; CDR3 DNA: TGTGCCAGCAGTTTATTGGATGGCTACACCTTC; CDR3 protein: CASSLLDGYTF
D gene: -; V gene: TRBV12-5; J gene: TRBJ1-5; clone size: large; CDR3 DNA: TGTGCTAGTGGTTTGGATCATCAGCCCCAGCATTTT; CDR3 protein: CASGLDHQPQHF
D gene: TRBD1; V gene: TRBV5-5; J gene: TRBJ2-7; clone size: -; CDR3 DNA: TGTGCCAGCGGAACCTGGACAGGGCGCTACGAGCAGTACTTC; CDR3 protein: CASGTWTGRYEQYF
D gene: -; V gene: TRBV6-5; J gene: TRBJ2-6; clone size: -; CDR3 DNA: TGTGCCAGCAGTTACTCATCCGGCTCTGGGGCCAACGTCCTGACTTTC; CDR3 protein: CASSYSSGSGANVLTF
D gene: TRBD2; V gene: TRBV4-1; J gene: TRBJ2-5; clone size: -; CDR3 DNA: TGTGCCAGCAGCCAAGTTTCGGGGGGCCAAGAGACCCAGTACTTC; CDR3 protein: CASSQVSGGQETQYF
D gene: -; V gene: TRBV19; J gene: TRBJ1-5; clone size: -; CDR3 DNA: TGTGCCAGTAGTATAGATGATTATCAGCCCCAGCATTTT; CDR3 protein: CASSIDDYQPQHF
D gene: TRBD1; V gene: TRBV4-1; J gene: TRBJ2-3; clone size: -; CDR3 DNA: TGCGCCAGCAGCCTAACAGGGGGTTATAGCACAGATACGCAGTATTTT; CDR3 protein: CASSLTGGYSTDTQYF
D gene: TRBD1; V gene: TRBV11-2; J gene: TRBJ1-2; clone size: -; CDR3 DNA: TGTGCCAGCAGCTCGGACAGGGTTGGTGGCTACACCTTC; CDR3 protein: CASSSDRVGGYTF
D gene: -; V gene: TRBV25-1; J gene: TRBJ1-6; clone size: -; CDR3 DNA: TGTGCCAGCAAATCCGGACAATTAATCAATTCACCCCTCCACTTT; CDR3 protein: CASKSGQLINSPLHF
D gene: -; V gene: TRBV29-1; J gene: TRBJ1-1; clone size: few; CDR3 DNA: TGCAGCGTTGGGTGGCCAAGAGGGATGAACACTGAAGCTTTCTTT; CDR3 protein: CSVGWPRGMNTEAFF
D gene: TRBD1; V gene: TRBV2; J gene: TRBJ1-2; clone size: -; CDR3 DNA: TGTGCCAGCGATCAAACCACAGGGGGACATGGCTACACCTTC; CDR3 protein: CASDQTTGGHGYTF
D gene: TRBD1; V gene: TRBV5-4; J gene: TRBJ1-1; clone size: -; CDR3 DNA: TGTGCCAGCAGCTTGGGGACAGGGGGCTTCATGAACACTGAAGCTTTCTTT; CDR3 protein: CASSLGTGGFMNTEAFF
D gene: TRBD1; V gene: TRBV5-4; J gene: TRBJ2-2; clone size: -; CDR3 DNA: TGTGCCAGCAGCGGATCCGGGACAGTGAACACCGGGGAGCTGTTTTTT; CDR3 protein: CASSGSGTVNTGELFF
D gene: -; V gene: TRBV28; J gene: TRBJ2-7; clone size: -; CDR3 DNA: TGTGCCAGCAGTTTATCGTTCAGGGGGGGAAACGAGCAGTACTTC; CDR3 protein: CASSLSFRGGNEQYF
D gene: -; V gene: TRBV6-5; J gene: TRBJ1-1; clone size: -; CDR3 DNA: TGTGCCAGCAGTATTCCGAACACTGAAGCTTTCTTT; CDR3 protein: CASSIPNTEAFF
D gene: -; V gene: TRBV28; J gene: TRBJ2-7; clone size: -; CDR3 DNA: TGTGCCAGCAGTTTAGGAGGGGTAGGCCACGAGCAGTACTTC; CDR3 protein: CASSLGGVGHEQYF
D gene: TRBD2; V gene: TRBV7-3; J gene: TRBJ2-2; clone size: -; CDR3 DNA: TGTGCCAGCAGCTTAACTCTAGCGGTAACCGGGGAGCTGTTTTTT; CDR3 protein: CASSLTLAVTGELFF
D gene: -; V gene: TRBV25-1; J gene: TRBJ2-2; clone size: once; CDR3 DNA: TGTGCCAGCAGTGATACACGGAGTGTGACCGGGGAGCTGTTTTTT; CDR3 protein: CASSDTRSVTGELFF
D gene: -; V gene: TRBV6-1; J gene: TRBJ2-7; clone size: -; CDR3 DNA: TGTGCCAGCAGTGAATTGGTCTCCCCTAAATACGAGCAGTACTTC; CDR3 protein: CASSELVSPKYEQYF
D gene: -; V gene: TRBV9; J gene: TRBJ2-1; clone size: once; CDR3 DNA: TGTGCCAGCAGCACCAGCGCTCTCTCCTACAATGAGCAGTTCTTC; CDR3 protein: CASSTSALSYNEQFF
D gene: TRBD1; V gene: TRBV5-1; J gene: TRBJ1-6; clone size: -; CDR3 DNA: TGCGCCAGCAGCTGGACCGGGACAGGGGACTCACCCCTCCACTTT; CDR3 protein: CASSWTGTGDSPLHF